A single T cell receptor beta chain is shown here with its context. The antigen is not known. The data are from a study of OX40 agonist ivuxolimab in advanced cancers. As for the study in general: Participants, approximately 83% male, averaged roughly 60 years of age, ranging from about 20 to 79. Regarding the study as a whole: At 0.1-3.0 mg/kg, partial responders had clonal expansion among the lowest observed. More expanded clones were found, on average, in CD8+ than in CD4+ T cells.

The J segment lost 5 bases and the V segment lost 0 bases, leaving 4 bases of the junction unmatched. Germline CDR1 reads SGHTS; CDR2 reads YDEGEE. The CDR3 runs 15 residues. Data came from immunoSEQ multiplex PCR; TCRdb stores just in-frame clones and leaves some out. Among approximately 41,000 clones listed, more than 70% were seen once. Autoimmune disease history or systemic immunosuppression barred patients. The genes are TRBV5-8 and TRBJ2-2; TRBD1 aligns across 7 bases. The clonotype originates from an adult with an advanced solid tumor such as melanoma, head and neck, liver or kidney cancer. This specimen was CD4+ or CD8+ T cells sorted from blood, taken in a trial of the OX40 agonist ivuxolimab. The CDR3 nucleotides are TGTGCCAGCAGCTTGGTAGGGGGCAGGACCGGGGAGCTGTTTTTT. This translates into CASSLVGGRTGELFF.